The 10 T cell receptor beta chains presented below share a single source sample, sequenced in a study of shared clonotypes between healthy human individuals. TCRdb keeps only in-frame clones here, not all; method: immunoSEQ multiplex PCR. The sample includes about 180,000 clones, 85% to 95% of them seen just once. Specimen: naive CD4+ T cells sorted from blood. Described subset: CD45RA+ positively selected. These receptors were obtained from a woman aged 25 to 39 in good health.

The chain joins TRBV7-9 to TRBJ2-5; D unclear. TRBJ2-7 explains the end of the DNA better; the J call may be wrong. Germline V gene data show CDR1 as SEHNR and CDR2 as FQNEAQ (reference sequence). The CDR3 has 12 amino acids. CDR3 DNA sequence: TGTGCCAGCAGCTTAGCGTCGCACGAGCAGTACTTC. Translated, it gives CASSLASHEQYF.

This clone showed up just once. The CDR3 loop is CASSSGTVNEKLFF. CDR3 nucleotide sequence: TGTGCCAGCAGCTCCGGGACAGTTAATGAAAAACTGTTTTTT. The chain links TRBV7-3 to TRBJ1-4, with 7 nucleotides matching TRBD1. The ends lost 4 bases at V and 4 bases at J; junction bases unmatched: 3. CDR3 length: 14 amino acids. The germline gives CDR1 SGHTA, CDR2 FQGTGA.

The chain carries TRBV19 and TRBJ2-7; a possible D gene is TRBD1 (5 bases). This CDR3 comprises 15 residues. Deletions cut 6 bases from V and 2 bases from J, with 17 bases between. CDR1 and CDR2 (germline): LNHDA, SQIVND (reference sequence). CDR3 sequence reads: CASSLQAHPTYEQYF. CDR3 sequence (DNA): TGTGCCAGTAGCTTACAGGCGCACCCGACCTACGAGCAGTACTTC.

This sequence joins TRBV7-2 and TRBJ1-3, with 7 nucleotides matching TRBD1. The ends lost 5 bases at V and 4 bases at J; junction bases unmatched: 17. CDR1 is SGHTA and CDR2 is FQGNSA in the germline V gene. The CDR3 length is 18 residues. CDR3 DNA sequence: TGTGCCAGCAGCCCGCAACTATCGATGACAGGGCGGGGAAACACCATATATTTT. As protein: CASSPQLSMTGRGNTIYF.

The chain uses TRBV7-9 and TRBJ2-7, with D perhaps matching TRBD2 (6 bases). V gave up 7 bases and J gave up 6 bases, with 16 bases separating them. Germline-derived CDR1 and CDR2 are SEHNR and FQNEAQ (reference sequence). This CDR3 spans 13 amino acids. The CDR3 protein is CASTLGLASEQYF. CDR3 bases: TGTGCCAGCACCCTAGGGCTAGCGAGCGAGCAGTACTTC.

CDR3 residues: CASSLTLAGEQYF. The CDR3 DNA reads as TGTGCCAGCAGCTTAACTCTAGCAGGCGAGCAGTACTTC. The V gene is TRBV11-2, the J gene TRBJ2-7, with a tentative D call TRBD2 (5 bases). Germline V gene sequence: CDR1 SGHAT, CDR2 FQNNGV. V was shortened by 2 bases and J by 6 bases, with 11 bases between the two germline ends. CDR3 size: 13 residues.

This sequence joins TRBV18 and TRBJ2-6, with TRBD1 identical over 7 bases. CDR3 length equals 19 residues. Germline values: CDR1 KGHSH, CDR2 LQKENI. The trim removed 6 bases at V and 0 bases at J, leaving 14 bases unmatched. Here the CDR3 reads CASSSRGTDDSSGANVLTF. The CDR3 DNA reads as TGTGCCAGCTCGTCCAGGGGGACAGATGATTCCTCTGGGGCCAACGTCCTGACTTTC.

In DNA, the CDR3 is TGTGCCAGCCACGCTACGCGTGGGAGAGGACCTAATGAAAAACTGTTTTTT. It codes for CASHATRGRGPNEKLFF. The chain is built from TRBV28 and TRBJ1-4; D is ambiguous. CDR3 length: 17 residues. The V and J ends lost 8 bases and 3 bases respectively, with 22 bases between them. From germline, CDR1 is MDHEN and CDR2 SYDVKM.

The chain has TRBV5-1 and TRBJ2-3; D may be TRBD1 (6 bases). Germline-derived CDR1 and CDR2 are SGHRS and YFSETQ. V gave up 2 bases and J gave up 6 bases, with 13 bases separating them. CDR3 size: 14 residues. The CDR3 region is CASSLPGETDTQYF. The CDR3 DNA sequence: TGCGCCAGCAGCTTACCAGGGGAGACGGATACGCAGTATTTT.

This rearrangement joins TRBV27 to TRBJ1-5; the D is unclear. This CDR3 comprises 13 residues. V was shortened by 3 bases and J by 7 bases, with 10 bases between the two germline ends. Germline-derived CDR1 and CDR2 are MNHEY and SMNVEV (reference sequence). The CDR3 reads CASSFARYQPQHF. Written as DNA, the CDR3 is TGTGCCAGCAGTTTTGCAAGGTACCAGCCCCAGCATTTT.